This paragraph covers one TCR beta chain sequence. This sample is part of a study of tumor-infiltrating lymphocytes in localized non-small cell lung cancer. CDR3 size: 13 residues. Germline-derived CDR1 and CDR2 are MGHDK and SYGVNS. Trimming removed 4 bases from V and 6 bases from J, with 9 bases in between. The protocol was immunoSEQ multiplex PCR, while the TCRdb copy is restricted to in-frame clones and leaves out a portion. The sample shows roughly 16,000 clones, approximately 70% of them seen only once. The rearrangement links TRBV25-1 to TRBJ2-2; weak D call: TRBD1 (5 bases). Sequenced material: lung tumor tissue. The source of this sequence is a human donor with non-small cell lung cancer. The CDR3 DNA sequence: TGTGCCAGCAGTGTACAGGATTCCGGGGAGCTGTTTTTT. This encodes CASSVQDSGELFF.